The following is a TCR beta chain sequence with its context. The antigen it recognizes is unknown. Per-nucleotide qualities are absent, and no much larger clonotype sits a single base away. V loses 1 base, J loses 5 bases, and the germline ends lie 8 bases apart. As encoded in the germline V gene (reference sequence), CDR1 is SEHNR while CDR2 is FQNEAQ. The CDR3 measures 13 amino acids from cysteine to phenylalanine. The only DNA kept is the CDR3, 39 bases in frame from the first base. This sample is part of a study of T cell responses to AZD1222 COVID-19 vaccine (dated by TCRdb to the early 2020s). Regarding the research as a whole: TCR sequencing was performed for about 250 trial participants, of whom approximately 200 were given two doses of AZD1222 and around 25 were given two doses of MenACWY control vaccine. Trial participants were enrolled by age into subgroups of 18-55, 56-69 and 70-plus years, and 148, 28 and 57 TCR-sequenced participants, respectively, were included in these subgroups. Study-wide conclusions, independent of this receptor: Only six AZD1222 recipients were SARS-CoV-2 seropositive at baseline, limiting conclusions about previously exposed vaccinees. Most participants were white British and females outnumbered males, and the authors suggested that clonal diversity may have been underestimated. No day 14 peak-response samples were available, so repertoires were characterized only after the peak T cell response. Reportedly, close to half of the unique spike-specific TCRs recognized epitopes lying outside the regions that are mutated in the B.1.351 and B.1.1.7 variants. Spike-specific TCR breadth and depth rose significantly after two AZD1222 doses compared with day 0 and with MenACWY recipients. In the small 56-69-year group, the increase in depth fell short of significance, most likely because of low power. CD4 TCRs associated with the vaccine covered the entire spike protein, and the dominant responses were in regions 160-218 and 743-854.

The CDR3 regions of human TCRbeta chains were analyzed by immunosequencing. In the authors' own workflow: Repertoire TCRs were matched against a reference library of SARS-CoV-2-specific TCRs generated with the MIRA antigen-specificity platform. Breadth meant the fraction of unique TCRs that were SARS-CoV-2-associated, whereas depth meant the fraction of total T cells that were SARS-CoV-2-associated. Each spike-specific TCR was assigned to its reactive spike region and to a CD4 or CD8 class using the MIRA data. Log10-transformed breadth and depth values were compared by one-way ANOVA with Sidak's multiple comparisons tests. Drawn from immuneACCESS, this table holds only the in-frame rearrangements with V and J called that TCRdb kept. Clones are partly lost; checked studies trace under half to an unresolved V gene and leave the rest unexplained. V, J and clone size derive from that table, while D and trimming were established from the DNA sequence. The sample table records roughly 120,000 clones; around 89% of these occur just once. The top ten hold less than 8.5% of the sample.

In light of the paper, this sample's time point label describes: about 28 days (+/-7) after the second vaccine dose. Because spike-specific TCR depth and breadth did not differ between the two schedules, AZD1222 recipients who got a second dose at roughly 4 weeks were pooled with those who got a second dose at roughly 12 weeks. Vaccinee samples were obtained from the UK trials COV001 and COV002, which included a single-blind randomized controlled phase 2/3 trial of AZD1222 (ChAdOx1 nCoV-19) in healthy adults. For TCRbeta chain sequencing, PBMC samples were collected from trial participants at day 0 and at day 28 after the second dose.

The clonotype originates from an adult who received the AZD1222 COVID-19 vaccine. The specimen comprised peripheral blood, sampled 28 days after the second AZD1222 dose. The rearrangement joined TRBV7-9 to TRBJ1-2, with the D gene not clear enough to name. The bases are TGTGCCAGCAGCTTAGGGCAGCTTTATGGCTACACCTTC. This gives the protein CASSLGQLYGYTF.